This TCR beta chain was documented in a study of control samples from healthy donors and cancer patients. The protocol was immunoSEQ multiplex PCR, while the TCRdb copy is restricted to in-frame clones and leaves out a portion. The sample holds 100,000 to 150,000 clones, about 88% seen once. Germline V CDR1 and CDR2: SNHLY, FYNNEI. There are 12 residues in the CDR3. V lost 4 bases and J lost 4, with 8 bases in between. The sequenced material came from blood. The chain couples TRBV2 to TRBJ2-7; no reliable D call. This sequence originates from a man aged 45-65 years in good health. The DNA for the CDR3 is TGTGCCAGCAGTGTCCCCAGGTACGAGCAGTACTTC. Translation: CASSVPRYEQYF.